The next 24 T cell receptor beta chains were all read from a single sample in a study of breast tumors, draining lymph nodes, adjacent tissues. The lymph nodes were axillary draining lymph nodes from breast cancer patients. TCRdb used MiXCR to reprocess the multiplex PCR reads, holding one entry per CDR3 protein. The data hold fewer than 250,000 distinct CDR3 sequences, with 32% observed a single time. Material: axillary lymph node tissue. The receptors here all came from a female donor with breast cancer. Some clones in this sample may be carry-over from other donors' samples.

On this clonotype: The CDR3 does not close with the conserved phenylalanine or tryptophan, likely indicating a read error. This sequence joins TRBV20-1 and TRBJ1-5; 12 bases map to TRBD1. This CDR3 comprises 18 residues. CDR1 and CDR2 (germline): DFQATT, SNEGSKA (reference sequence). V gave up 5 bases and J gave up 0 bases; unmatched junction bases: 11. The DNA for the CDR3 is TGCAGTGCTCCGAATGCCGGGACAGGGGGCATTAGCAATCAGCCCCAGCATGGT. Its protein is CSAPNAGTGGISNQPQHG.

Regarding this clonotype: A much bigger clone sits one base away, suggesting this may be a read error. The V and J genes are TRBV11-2 and TRBJ2-1, with D perhaps matching TRBD1 or TRBD2 (5 bases each). Trimming stripped 1 base from V and 10 bases from J, with 14 bases between. The CDR3 has 14 amino acids. Looked up from germline, CDR1 is SGHAT and CDR2 is FQNNGV. The CDR3 spells CASSLGRGAIEQFF. In DNA, the CDR3 is TGTGCCAGCAGCTTAGGTAGGGGAGCGATCGAGCAGTTCTTC.

This clonotype has a count of ten or more. The V call is TRBV6-1, the J call TRBJ2-7, with TRBD2 as a possible D gene (6 bases). Germline assignment: CDR1 MNHNS and CDR2 SASEGT. V gave up 11 bases and J gave up 3 bases, with 20 bases separating them. The CDR3 length is 14 residues. CDR3 nucleotide sequence: TGTGCCGCCCAGGGTTGGGGGGACGGCTACGAGCAGTACTTC. It yields the protein CAAQGWGDGYEQYF.

The sample holds many counts of this clonotype. The V call is TRBV4-2, the J call TRBJ2-3; 7 nucleotides agree with TRBD2. V shed 0 bases and J 1 base; nucleotides not matched to a gene: 4. Germline V gene lookup returns CDR1 LGHNA and CDR2 YNFKEQ. The CDR3 is 16 amino acids. The CDR3 protein is CASSQDRTSGTDTQYF. CDR3 coding DNA: TGTGCCAGCAGCCAAGACAGAACTAGCGGCACAGATACGCAGTATTTT.

This clonotype has at least ten counts. A much larger clonotype is one base distant, so this may be a read error. This sequence joins TRBV20-1 and TRBJ2-5; 8 bases are shared with TRBD2. CDR3 size: 16 residues. Germline lookup yields CDR1 DFQATT and CDR2 SNEGSKA (reference sequence). V trimming: 3 bases; J trimming: 5 bases; junction bases outside the gene matches: 14. The CDR3 DNA reads as TGCAGTGCTAGCACATCCCCAGCGGGAGCAAGGGAGACCCAGTACTTC. Its protein is CSASTSPAGARETQYF.

This clonotype showed up many times. The gene calls are TRBV11-2 and TRBJ2-5, with D tentatively TRBD1 or TRBD2 (7 bases each). This CDR3 has 16 amino acids. V lost 5 bases, J lost 5 bases, and 21 bases lay in between. Germline assignment: CDR1 SGHAT and CDR2 FQNNGV. CDR3 region: CASSPGGDFRGETQYF. The CDR3 nucleotides read TGTGCCAGCAGCCCAGGGGGGGACTTTCGCGGGGAGACCCAGTACTTC.

The rearrangement joins TRBV5-5 to TRBJ1-1; D unresolved. The CDR3 extends over 13 amino acids. Deletions cut 1 base from V and 4 bases from J, with 8 bases between. In germline, CDR1 is SGHKS, CDR2 YYEKEE (reference sequence). CDR3 amino acids: CASSLIGSTEAFF. DNA of the CDR3: TGTGCCAGCAGCTTGATTGGTTCCACTGAAGCTTTCTTT.

This clonotype occurred a few times. The chain couples TRBV11-2 to TRBJ1-1, with D possibly TRBD1 on 5 matching bases. V lost 5 bases, J lost 4 bases, and 11 bases lay in between. This CDR3 contains 13 residues. Germline lookup yields CDR1 SGHAT and CDR2 FQNNGV. The CDR3 coding sequence is TGTGCCAGCAGCCTAACGAGGGGCACTGAAGCTTTCTTT. Protein: CASSLTRGTEAFF.

Of note for this clonotype: Sequence at one end of the junction differs from germline and may be a read error. The chain links TRBV4-1 to TRBJ2-7, with a possible D match to TRBD1 (6 bases). Germline assignment: CDR1 MGHRA and CDR2 YSYEKL. The CDR3 extends over 14 amino acids. For the CDR3, the DNA is TGCGCCAGCAGCTTGAGGGGGATATCCTACGAGCAGTGCTTC. This sequence encodes CASSLRGISYEQCF.

This chain joins TRBV10-3 and TRBJ2-7, with 10 bases that match TRBD1. V was clipped by 5 bases and J by 6 bases; unmatched bases: 7. The CDR3 is 14 amino acids. Germline CDR1 reads ENHRY; CDR2 reads SYGVKD. The CDR3 DNA reads TGTGCCATCAGTTTGGGACAGGGGAAGAGCGAGCAGTACTTC. This sequence encodes CAISLGQGKSEQYF.

This clonotype was seen ten or more times. Being one base from a much bigger clone, this may be a read error. V is TRBV20-1 and J is TRBJ1-2, with D uncertain. There are 12 residues in the CDR3. Germline assignment: CDR1 DFQATT and CDR2 SNEGSKA (reference sequence). The CDR3 DNA sequence: TGCAGTGCTGTGGAGAAGCCCTATGGCTCCACCTTC. This encodes CSAVEKPYGSTF.

This clonotype has a handful of counts. Possible read error: a much larger clone is one base away. As DNA, the CDR3 is TGCGCCAGCGGCCCGGGACTAGGATTAACTACGCAGTATTTT. Amino acid sequence: CASGPGLGLTTQYF. This chain joins TRBV5-1 and TRBJ2-3, with 8 bases that match TRBD2. Trimming took 7 bases from V and 8 from J; bases not matched to a gene: 12. The CDR3 spans 14 residues. From germline, CDR1 is SGHRS and CDR2 YFSETQ.

This clonotype was counted at least ten times. V usage is TRBV19 and J usage is TRBJ2-1; perhaps D is TRBD1 or TRBD2 (5 bases each). Germline loops: CDR1 LNHDA, CDR2 SQIVND (reference sequence). Deletions cut 2 bases from V and 10 bases from J, with 12 bases between. The CDR3 sequence is 13 residues long. The CDR3 spells CASSISPGTEQFF. The CDR3 DNA sequence: TGTGCCAGTAGTATAAGTCCCGGGACGGAGCAGTTCTTC.

This clonotype appeared many times. The gene calls are TRBV12-3 or TRBV12-4 and TRBJ1-4; 11 bases fit TRBD1. The CDR3 sequence is 18 residues long. J was trimmed by 0 bases and V by 5 bases; bases with no gene match: 8. CDR3 in DNA: TGTGCCAGCAGTCCGGGGACAGGGGGTACCCCAACTAATGAAAAACTGTTTTTT. Protein sequence: CASSPGTGGTPTNEKLFF.

The chain uses TRBV2 and TRBJ2-3; the match to TRBD2 covers 8 bases. This CDR3 spans 17 amino acids. Germline trimming cut 2 bases from V and 11 bases from J; bases unmatched to any gene: 18. Germline V CDR1 and CDR2: SNHLY, FYNNEI. For the CDR3, the DNA is TGTGCCAGCAGTGAAAGCCGACTAGCGATGACTTACAATGAGCAGTATTTT. Residues: CASSESRLAMTYNEQYF.

This clonotype was picked up many times. One end of the junction is discordant with germline, which a read error may explain. The chain is built from TRBV20-1 and TRBJ1-2, with 9 bases identical to TRBD1. The CDR3 has 14 residues. The germline CDR1 and CDR2 sequences are DFQATT and SNEGSKA (reference sequence). CDR3 amino acids: CSARDFDRGGGYTF. The CDR3 bases are TGCAGTGCCAGAGATTTCGACAGGGGGGGTGGCTACACCTTC.

This clonotype was counted many times. The chain carries TRBV29-1 and TRBJ2-3; 8 positions match TRBD2. Germline V gene lookup returns CDR1 SQVTM and CDR2 ANQGSEA. This CDR3 contains 13 residues. V lost 7 bases, J lost 6 bases, and 9 bases stayed unmatched. CDR3 sequence: CSARGGRGDTQYF. CDR3 nucleotide sequence: TGCAGCGCCCGGGGGGGGAGAGGGGATACGCAGTATTTT.

This clonotype was counted ten times or more. V is TRBV20-1 and J is TRBJ2-7; 9 bases align to TRBD2. CDR1 is DFQATT and CDR2 is SNEGSKA in the germline V gene (reference sequence). The CDR3 extends over 13 amino acids. V was clipped by 6 bases and J by 2 bases; unmatched bases: 5. The CDR3 spells CSAPGLAAYEQYF. The CDR3 nucleotides are TGCAGTGCCCCGGGACTAGCTGCCTACGAGCAGTACTTC.

This rearrangement joins TRBV14 to TRBJ1-6; no definite D call. The CDR3 runs 13 residues. The germline gives CDR1 SGHDN, CDR2 FVKESK. Trimming left V 4 bases short and J 10 bases short, with 11 bases between. The DNA of the CDR3 is TGTGCCAGCAGCCTGGAGATGGGGTCACCCCTCCACTTT. Its protein product is CASSLEMGSPLHF. Drawing the rest from reference TRBV14 and TRBJ1-6, the complete variable domain is EAGVTQFPSHSVIEKGQTVTLRCDPISGHDNLYWYRRVMGKEIKFLLHFVKESKQDESGMPNNRFLAERTGGTYSTLKVQPAELEDSGVYFCASSLEMGSPLHFGNGTRLTVT.

Many counts were recorded for this clonotype. The genes are TRBV7-2 and TRBJ1-3; D might be TRBD1 (5 bases). The CDR3 contains 14 residues. Germline V CDR1 and CDR2: SGHTA, FQGNSA. Trimming removed 5 bases at V and 2 bases at J, with 10 bases between. The CDR3 nucleotides are TGTGCCAGCAGCACGGGGGGAGCTGGAAACACCATATATTTT. This encodes CASSTGGAGNTIYF.

Remarks on this clonotype: A much larger clone differs from this one at a single base, so this may be a read error. The conserved closing phenylalanine or tryptophan is absent in this CDR3, likely reflecting a read error. V and J are TRBV14 and TRBJ2-5, with D possibly being TRBD1 (6 bases). Germline V gene lookup returns CDR1 SGHDN and CDR2 FVKESK. Between the trimmed V and J ends, which lost 2 bases and 9 bases, there was a span of 13 bases. The CDR3 has 13 amino acids. CDR3 nucleotides: TGTGCCAGCAGCCAAAGGACAGTTGAGGCCCAGTACTCC. Residues: CASSQRTVEAQYS.

This clonotype was counted ten times or more. In DNA form, the CDR3 reads TGTGCCAGCAGTTATTTACTAGCGGGAGGGCCCAAAACCTACGAGCAGTACTTC. Its protein product is CASSYLLAGGPKTYEQYF. This chain links TRBV6-5 with TRBJ2-7; 13 nucleotides agree with TRBD2. Germline V gene lookup returns CDR1 MNHEY and CDR2 SVGAGI. V lost 3 bases, J lost 2 bases, and 10 bases stayed unmatched. CDR3 length equals 18 residues.

There are a few counts of this clonotype. The DNA is omitted, as the CDR3 cannot be located on it reliably, and the CDR3 follows TCRdb's listing. This rearrangement joins TRBV9 to TRBJ2-7; TRBD2, as called in the table, went unchecked against the DNA. Germline V gene lookup returns CDR1 SGDLS and CDR2 YYNGEE. Ends included, the CDR3 has 14 residues. This CDR3 reads CASSVGLGSYEQSF.

This clonotype was counted only a few times. The chain employs TRBV30 and TRBJ1-1; D is unclear. V was cut by 5 bases and J by 1 base, with 5 bases left in between. The CDR3 loop spans 11 amino acids. Germline CDR1 reads GTSNPN; CDR2 reads SVGIG (reference sequence). CDR3 nucleotide sequence: TGTGCCTGGGGAGGGAACACTGAAGCTTTCTTT. Its protein is CAWGGNTEAFF.